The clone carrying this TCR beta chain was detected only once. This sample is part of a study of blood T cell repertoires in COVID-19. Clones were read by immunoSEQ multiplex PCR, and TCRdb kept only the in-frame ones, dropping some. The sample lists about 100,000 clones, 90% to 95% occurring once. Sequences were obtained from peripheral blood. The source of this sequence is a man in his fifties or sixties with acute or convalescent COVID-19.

CDR3 protein: CSVEVQSRTGGYEQYF. The CDR3 DNA reads TGCAGCGTTGAAGTTCAATCGAGGACAGGGGGCTACGAGCAGTACTTC. This rearrangement joins TRBV29-1 to TRBJ2-7, with 10 positions matching TRBD1. Germline V gives CDR1 SQVTM, CDR2 ANQGSEA. CDR3 length: 16 residues. Unmatched junction bases numbered 9, after V lost 1 base and J lost 3 bases.